This T cell receptor beta chain was sequenced in a study of cytomegalovirus exposure and HLA in healthy donors. General study findings and limits: TCR beta chains associated with HLA were, in a later analysis, more clonally expanded than equally common others. It was taken for granted in presence/absence analyses that sequencing depth across donors was roughly uniform.

Primers for the PCR totalled 60 Vbeta and 13 Jbeta. Using immunoSEQ multiplex PCR, the repertoire was profiled, and TCRdb retains in-frame clones only, with some absent. The sample yields 150,000 to 200,000 clones, roughly 79% seen once. V shed 6 bases and J 8 bases; nucleotides not matched to a gene: 7. CDR3 size: 14 residues. The V gene's germline CDR1 is MDHEN and CDR2 SYDVKM. A remark on this clone: Its target is unknown.

The sequence was obtained from a woman aged 18-35 years in good health and CMV-seropositive. The chain is built from TRBV28 and TRBJ2-1, with 10 bases aligning to TRBD2. The sequenced sample consisted of PBMCs. CDR3 sequence (DNA): TGTGCCAGCAGCTCAAGCGGGGGGGCCTATGAGCAGTTCTTC. This sequence encodes CASSSSGGAYEQFF.